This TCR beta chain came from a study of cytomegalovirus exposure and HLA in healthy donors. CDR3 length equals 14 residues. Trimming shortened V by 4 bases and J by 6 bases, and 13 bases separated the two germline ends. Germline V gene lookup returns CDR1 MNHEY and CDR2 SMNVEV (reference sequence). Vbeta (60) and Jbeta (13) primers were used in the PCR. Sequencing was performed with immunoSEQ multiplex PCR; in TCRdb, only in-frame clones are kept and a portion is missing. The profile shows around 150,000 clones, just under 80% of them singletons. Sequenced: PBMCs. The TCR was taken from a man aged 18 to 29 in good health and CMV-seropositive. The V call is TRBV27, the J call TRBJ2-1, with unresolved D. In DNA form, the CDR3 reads TGTGCCAGCAGTTCTTCCCCTAACGCCAATGAGCAGTTCTTC. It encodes CASSSSPNANEQFF.